This note documents a single T cell receptor (beta chain) sequence. The sample holds a few counts of this clone. There is no known antigen for this receptor. No base qualities exist here, and no much larger clone lies one base off it. The CDR3 measures 12 amino acids from cysteine to phenylalanine. The read is trimmed to its CDR3 DNA, 36 bases read in frame from base 1. CDR1 and CDR2 (MNHEY, SMNVEV) derive from the germline V gene (reference sequence). The V end loses 8 bases and the J end loses 3 bases, and a stretch of 11 bases separates them. For the CD8 naive samples, CD45RO-negative cells were positively selected for CCR7, yielding a CD45RA+CCR7+ population from which TemRA cells were excluded. The donors were healthy, HIV-negative adults who had no recently reported acute infections or vaccinations. Every donor was a Caucasian adult living in Nashville, Tennessee, USA. Blood was collected by leukapheresis, and PBMCs were isolated by Ficoll-Histopaque density gradient centrifugation and then cryopreserved in liquid nitrogen vapor phase. Analytical flow cytometry was used to check the purity and quantity of each magnetically sorted T cell population. Genomic DNA was isolated from every sorted fraction and measured by UV absorbance on a Nanodrop 2000c.

Using the deep immunoSEQ assay, TCR CDR3 regions were amplified from genomic DNA by multiplex PCR. Extracted genomic DNA from each cell subset was distributed evenly across all wells of several immunoSEQ 96-well plates, and each plate was treated as a replicate. For sorted subsets, around 0.2 ug genomic DNA, equal to about 30,000 T cell genomes, was loaded into each replicate PCR. The purified libraries were quantified using a Qubit 3.0 fluorometer, sized with a Bioanalyzer 2100, and then quantified again using the KAPA Library Quantification kit. A separate single-read 150-cycle Illumina NextSeq 550 flow cell was used to sequence each immunoSEQ 96-well plate. The authors' pipeline ran thus. Because the immunoSEQ output held only junctional sequences and lacked quality scores, the filtering could not match the filtering applied to full-length reads. To assign V/J genes and CDR3, sequences were annotated using PyIR, a Python wrapper for IgBLAST v1.9, with IMGT germline references. Reads were filtered out if the reads had weak V/J assignments (E-value above 1e-6), no CDR3, stop codons, out-of-frame junctions, or ambiguous translated residues. A V3J clonotype was defined by an identical inferred V gene, J gene, and CDR3 amino acid sequence. Percentage overlap between repertoires was computed as shared unique clonotypes divided by the size of the smaller repertoire. Richness of each repertoire was evaluated using RTK rarefaction, the Chao1 estimator, and Recon v2.1 estimates of unobserved clonotypes. Generation probabilities were computed with OLGA for all TCRbeta clonotypes obtained by the gDNA method from several donors. TCRdb obtained this table from immuneACCESS and retained in-frame rearrangements with V and J assigned. These tables miss some clones; where compared with another copy, unresolved V genes account for less than half of the shortfall, and the remainder is unexplained. Clonal size and the V and J genes are those of that table, whereas D and trimming came from the DNA. This sample gives about 2.1 million clones in total; approximately 92% of them show up just once. Less than 2% of the sample comes from the top ten.

This record comes from a study of shared clonotypes between healthy human individuals (TCRdb year 2020). Background for the entire study: Two women and a few men aged 18 to 49 years were included in the cohort. To estimate repertoire size and how much clonotypes are shared between individuals, the study performed deep sequencing of blood TCR repertoires from a few healthy adults. Between about 0.9 and 10 billion PBMCs per donor were obtained by leukapheresis. To increase sequencing depth and limit assay-specific biases, TCR repertoire library preparation and sequencing were carried out by different laboratories using diverse techniques. For each donor, CD4 naive and CD4 memory were each run on three plates, CD8 naive on two plates, and CD8 memory on one plate. General conclusions and limits of the study: Higher generation probabilities were observed for clonotypes shared by all four sorted-subset donors than for non-shared clonotypes. Sampling was limited to blood, and TCR repertoires in tissue likely differ from TCR repertoires in blood. Roughly 5.2% of naive CD4, around 3.6% of naive CD8, approximately 2% of memory CD4, and roughly 0.4% of memory CD8 clonotypes were shared across a few donors. Pairwise subsampling led to the expectation that sequencing depth would affect the degree of clonotype sharing among donors. Naive subsets generally had larger estimated clonotype richness than memory subsets. Rarefaction of sorted-subset datasets indicated incomplete sequencing despite the large sequencing depth. The genetic and exposure-history diversity represented was limited by the small number of donors.

This sequence was found in a young man in good health. Some clones in this sample may be carry-over from other donors' samples. The V and J segments used are TRBV27 and TRBJ2-7; the D gene is unclear. The sample taken for sequencing was naive CD8+ T cells from PBMCs. The cell subset or site label, read with the paper, signifies: CD45RA+CCR7+. The nucleotides are TGTGCCAGCGGAGTCACCGGCTACGAGCAGTACTTC. Its translation is CASGVTGYEQYF.